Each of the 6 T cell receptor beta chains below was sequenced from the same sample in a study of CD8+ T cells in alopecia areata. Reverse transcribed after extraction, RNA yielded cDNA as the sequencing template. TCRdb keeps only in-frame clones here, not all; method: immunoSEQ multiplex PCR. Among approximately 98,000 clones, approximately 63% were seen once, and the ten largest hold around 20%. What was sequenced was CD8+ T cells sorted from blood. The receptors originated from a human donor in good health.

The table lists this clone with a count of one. The CDR3 sequence is CASSRPGDNSPLHF. DNA of the CDR3: TGCGCCAGCAGCAGGCCAGGGGATAATTCACCCCTCCACTTT. J is TRBJ1-6 and V is TRBV4-3; TRBD1 is a possible D gene (6 bases). The germline V and J ends were trimmed by 5 bases and 5 bases, with 10 bases remaining between them. The CDR3 extends over 14 amino acids. Germline V gene sequence: CDR1 LGHNA, CDR2 YSLEER.

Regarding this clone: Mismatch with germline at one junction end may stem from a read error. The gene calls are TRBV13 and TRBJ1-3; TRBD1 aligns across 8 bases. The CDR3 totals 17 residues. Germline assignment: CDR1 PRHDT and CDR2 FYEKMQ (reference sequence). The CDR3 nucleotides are TGTGCCAGCAGACTATCGACAGGGGATAGTAATGGAGACACCATATATTTT. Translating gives CASRLSTGDSNGDTIYF.

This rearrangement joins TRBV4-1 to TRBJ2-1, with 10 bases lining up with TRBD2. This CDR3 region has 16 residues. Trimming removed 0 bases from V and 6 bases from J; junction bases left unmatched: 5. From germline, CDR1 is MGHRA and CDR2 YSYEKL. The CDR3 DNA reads TGCGCCAGCAGCCAAGATCCACTAGCGGGGCCCAATGAGCAGTTCTTC. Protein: CASSQDPLAGPNEQFF.

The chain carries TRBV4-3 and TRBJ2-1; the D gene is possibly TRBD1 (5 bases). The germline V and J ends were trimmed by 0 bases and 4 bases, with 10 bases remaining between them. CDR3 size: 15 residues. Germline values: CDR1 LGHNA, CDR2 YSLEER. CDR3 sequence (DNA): TGCGCCAGCAGCCAAGACAGGGTCGGTTACAATGAGCAGTTCTTC. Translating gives CASSQDRVGYNEQFF.

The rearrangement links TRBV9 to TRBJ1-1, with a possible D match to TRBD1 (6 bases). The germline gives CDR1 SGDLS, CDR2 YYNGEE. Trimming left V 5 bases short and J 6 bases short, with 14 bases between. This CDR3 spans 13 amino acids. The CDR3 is CASSSGVGAEAFF. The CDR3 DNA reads TGTGCCAGCAGTTCAGGGGTGGGGGCTGAAGCTTTCTTT.

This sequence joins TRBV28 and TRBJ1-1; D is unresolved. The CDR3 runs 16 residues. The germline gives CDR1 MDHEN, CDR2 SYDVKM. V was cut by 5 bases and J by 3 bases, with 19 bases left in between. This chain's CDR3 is CASSPSTLTLDTEAFF. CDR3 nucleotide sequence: TGTGCCAGCAGTCCCTCCACCCTTACCTTGGACACTGAAGCTTTCTTT.